These 29 T cell receptor beta chains were all obtained from the same sample, sequenced in a study of T cell responses to AZD1222 COVID-19 vaccine. TCRdb keeps only in-frame clones here, not all; method: immunoSEQ multiplex PCR. The sample includes about 150,000 clones, around 90% of them seen just once. Sequenced here: peripheral blood, sampled 28 days after the second AZD1222 dose. The receptor source for this set is an adult who received the AZD1222 COVID-19 vaccine.

The genes are TRBV5-1 and TRBJ2-1; D is unclear. This CDR3 is 13 amino acids long. Germline CDR1 is SGHRS and CDR2 is YFSETQ. Trimming removed 6 bases from V and 4 bases from J, with 11 bases in between. The CDR3: CASTRTTYNEQFF. Written as DNA, the CDR3 is TGCGCCAGCACTAGAACTACATACAATGAGCAGTTCTTC.

The rearrangement joins TRBV2 to TRBJ2-5; 8 nucleotides line up with TRBD1. After removal of 7 bases from V and 5 bases from J, the junction contained 12 bases not matched to a gene. Germline CDR1 reads SNHLY; CDR2 reads FYNNEI. There are 15 residues in the CDR3. Here the CDR3 DNA reads TGTGCCAGCACCCCGACCGTGACAGGGGTGGAGACCCAGTACTTC. As protein: CASTPTVTGVETQYF.

The chain's CDR3 is CASSQDDGVETQYF. The CDR3 DNA is TGTGCCAGCAGCCAAGACGATGGGGTCGAGACCCAGTACTTC. The V and J genes are TRBV3-1 (or the pseudogene TRBV3-2) and TRBJ2-5; D gene uncertain. From germline, CDR1 is LGHDT and CDR2 YNNKEL (reference sequence). The CDR3 has 14 amino acids. The V end was cut by 0 bases, the J end by 5 bases, with 10 bases between.

V gene TRBV6-5 combines with J gene TRBJ1-5; TRBD1 is a possible D gene (5 bases). This CDR3 region has 13 residues. Germline V gene lookup returns CDR1 MNHEY and CDR2 SVGAGI. V shed 10 bases and J shed 9 bases, with 19 bases lying between them. The CDR3 is CATLRDAKGPQHF. The CDR3 region has the DNA TGTGCCACTCTCCGGGACGCCAAGGGGCCCCAGCATTTT.

V gene TRBV6-2 or TRBV6-3 combines with J gene TRBJ2-1, with 7 bases lining up with TRBD2. V trimming: 2 bases; J trimming: 2 bases; junction bases outside the gene matches: 0. This CDR3 comprises 14 residues. Germline V lookup: CDR1 MNHEY, CDR2 SVGEGT. CDR3 nucleotides: TGTGCCAGCAGTTACGGGGGGGCCTACAATGAGCAGTTCTTC. It specifies CASSYGGAYNEQFF.

In its sample, this clone was seen a few times. The chain carries TRBV5-6 and TRBJ2-2; D is perhaps TRBD2 (5 bases). This CDR3 comprises 15 residues. Germline V gene lookup returns CDR1 SGHDT and CDR2 YYEEEE. The V end lost 4 bases, the J end lost 5 bases, and 15 bases lay between the germline ends. This chain's CDR3 is CASSRGLLGTGELFF. The CDR3 DNA follows: TGTGCCAGCAGCCGCGGACTGCTCGGGACCGGGGAGCTGTTTTTT.

V usage is TRBV12-3 or TRBV12-4 and J usage is TRBJ1-2; no reliable D call. This CDR3 is 11 amino acids long. V was shortened by 5 bases and J by 4 bases, with 5 bases between the two germline ends. DNA for the CDR3: TGTGCCAGCAGTACCGGCTATGGCTACACCTTC. Translating gives CASSTGYGYTF.

The CDR3 DNA follows: TGCAGCGTTGAATCCAGGGGGCGAACAGATACGCAGTATTTT. Translated, it gives CSVESRGRTDTQYF. The V call is TRBV29-1, the J call TRBJ2-3, with 8 bases identical to TRBD1. CDR1 SQVTM and CDR2 ANQGSEA come from the germline V gene. J gave up 3 bases and V 2 bases, and 4 bases lay outside the gene matches. The CDR3 totals 14 residues.

The gene calls are TRBV5-4 and TRBJ2-7; 7 bases agree with TRBD1. The CDR3 runs 16 residues. CDR1 and CDR2 (germline): SGHNT, YYREEE (reference sequence). Trimming at V came to 3 bases and at J to 3 bases, leaving 12 bases not matched to a gene. The CDR3 DNA sequence: TGTGCCAGCAGCTCCGGGGACAGCCACTTGTTCTACGAGCAGTACTTC. Encoded protein: CASSSGDSHLFYEQYF.

The V call is TRBV7-9, the J call TRBJ2-4, with 8 bases aligning to TRBD2. Looked up from germline, CDR1 is SEHNR and CDR2 is FQNEAQ (reference sequence). CDR3 size: 17 residues. Trimming removed 1 base from V and 2 bases from J; junction bases left unmatched: 7. DNA for the CDR3: TGTGCCAGCAGCTTAGGGAAATTAGCGGGAACCAAAAACATTCAGTACTTC. This codes for CASSLGKLAGTKNIQYF. Together with reference TRBV7-9 and TRBJ2-4, the CDR3 gives the full variable domain: DTGVSQNPRHKITKRGQNVTFRCDPISEHNRLYWYRQTLGQGPEFLTYFQNEAQLEKSRLLSDRFSAERPKGSFSTLEIQRTEQGDSAMYLCASSLGKLAGTKNIQYFGAGTRLSVL.

This sequence joins TRBV4-2 and TRBJ2-5; D is unclear. The CDR3 runs 13 residues. CDR1 and CDR2 from the germline V gene are LGHNA and YNFKEQ. Trimming shortened V by 3 bases and J by 1 base, and 6 bases separated the two germline ends. As DNA, the CDR3 is TGTGCCAGCAGCCAGGGTCTCCAAGAGACCCAGTACTTC. Protein product: CASSQGLQETQYF.

This clone turned up a few times. The chain combines TRBV5-4 with TRBJ2-7; D gene uncertain. The CDR3 consists of 13 residues. V shed 3 bases and J shed 0 bases, with 7 bases lying between them. Germline V gives CDR1 SGHNT, CDR2 YYREEE (reference sequence). This CDR3 is CASSSIASYEQYF. In DNA, the CDR3 is TGTGCCAGCAGCTCTATAGCCTCCTACGAGCAGTACTTC. The full variable domain, rest sourced from reference TRBV5-4 and TRBJ2-7, is ETGVTQSPTHLIKTRGQQVTLRCSSQSGHNTVSWYQQALGQGPQFIFQYYREEENGRGNFPPRFSGLQFPNYSSELNVNALELDDSALYLCASSSIASYEQYFGPGTRLTVT.

The chain employs TRBV30 and TRBJ1-3; D uncertain. Germline assignment: CDR1 GTSNPN and CDR2 SVGIG (reference sequence). Between the trimmed V and J ends, which lost 1 base and 4 bases, there was a span of 8 bases. This CDR3 has 13 residues. CDR3 sequence: CAWSGVAGNTIYF. The CDR3 DNA reads as TGTGCCTGGAGTGGGGTTGCGGGAAACACCATATATTTT.

The chain links TRBV28 to TRBJ1-2; weak D call: TRBD1 (6 bases). Trimming cost V 3 bases and J 3 bases, with 17 bases left between them. The CDR3 contains 16 residues. The V gene's germline CDR1 is MDHEN and CDR2 SYDVKM. The CDR3 region is CASSFWTSTGDYGYTF. CDR3 coding DNA: TGTGCCAGCAGTTTCTGGACCTCGACAGGTGACTATGGCTACACCTTC.

The V gene is TRBV5-4, the J gene TRBJ1-1, with 7 bases fitting TRBD1. The CDR3 spans 16 residues. The junction had 9 bases not matched to a gene; V was cut back by 4 bases and J by 0 bases. Germline V gene lookup returns CDR1 SGHNT and CDR2 YYREEE (reference sequence). The CDR3 spells CASSRGQYRLNTEAFF. CDR3 nucleotides: TGTGCCAGCAGCCGGGGACAGTACAGATTGAACACTGAAGCTTTCTTT. Complete variable domain (other parts from reference TRBV5-4 and TRBJ1-1): ETGVTQSPTHLIKTRGQQVTLRCSSQSGHNTVSWYQQALGQGPQFIFQYYREEENGRGNFPPRFSGLQFPNYSSELNVNALELDDSALYLCASSRGQYRLNTEAFFGQGTRLTVV.

V and J are TRBV7-2 and TRBJ2-3; 8 bases fit TRBD2. With 3 bases clipped from V and 0 bases from J, the junction kept 5 bases outside the gene matches. Germline V gene lookup returns CDR1 SGHTA and CDR2 FQGNSA. The CDR3 is made up of 16 amino acids. The DNA of the CDR3 is TGTGCCAGCAGCTTTCCGGGCGGGGGGAGCACAGATACGCAGTATTTT. This translates into CASSFPGGGSTDTQYF.

The CDR3 DNA sequence: TGTGCCAGCAGTGACGGGCGCGAGCAGTACTTC. Amino acid sequence: CASSDGREQYF. The V call is TRBV6-1, the J call TRBJ2-7; D unclear. The germline V and J ends were trimmed by 3 bases and 6 bases, with 6 bases remaining between them. CDR1 MNHNS and CDR2 SASEGT come from the germline V gene. This CDR3 has 11 amino acids.

The chain carries TRBV5-6 and TRBJ1-1; D remains ambiguous. The CDR3 is made up of 14 amino acids. Germline V CDR1 and CDR2: SGHDT, YYEEEE. The V and J ends lost 4 bases and 5 bases respectively, with 15 bases between them. The CDR3 DNA is TGTGCCAGCAGCCCTACATATTTGCGTACTGAAGCTTTCTTT. Amino acids: CASSPTYLRTEAFF.

The chain has TRBV4-2 and TRBJ1-1; 8 bases are shared with TRBD1. The CDR3 loop spans 14 amino acids. From germline, CDR1 is LGHNA and CDR2 YNFKEQ. With 2 bases clipped from V and 7 bases from J, the junction kept 6 bases outside the gene matches. The DNA for the CDR3 is TGTGCCAGCAGCCAACAGGGGGCCGGAGGTGAAGCTTTCTTT. Translated: CASSQQGAGGEAFF.

DNA for the CDR3: TGCAGCGTTGGTAGGCGGGGGAACACTGAAGCTTTCTTT. Protein: CSVGRRGNTEAFF. V and J are TRBV29-1 and TRBJ1-1; D remains unclear. The V and J ends lost 4 bases and 1 base respectively, with 10 bases between them. Germline V lookup: CDR1 SQVTM, CDR2 ANQGSEA. The CDR3 covers 13 residues.

The rearrangement links TRBV7-9 to TRBJ1-1; the D is unclear. Between the trimmed V and J ends, which lost 7 bases and 0 bases, there was a span of 12 bases. The V gene's germline CDR1 is SEHNR and CDR2 FQNEAQ (reference sequence). This CDR3 comprises 14 residues. CDR3: CASIPGQMNTEAFF. CDR3 sequence (DNA): TGTGCCAGCATTCCGGGCCAAATGAACACTGAAGCTTTCTTT.

The V gene is TRBV5-1, the J gene TRBJ1-5, with D perhaps matching TRBD1 (6 bases). V dropped 0 bases and J dropped 4 bases, with 11 bases sitting between them. The germline V gene has CDR1 SGHRS and CDR2 YFSETQ. CDR3 length: 15 residues. The CDR3 spells CASSLAGTPNQPQHF. CDR3 sequence (DNA): TGCGCCAGCAGCTTGGCCGGGACACCTAATCAGCCCCAGCATTTT.

The V gene is TRBV30, the J gene TRBJ2-5; 9 bases are a match to TRBD1. V lost 4 bases to trimming and J lost 5 bases; unmatched junction nucleotides: 8. Germline V lookup: CDR1 GTSNPN, CDR2 SVGIG (reference sequence). The CDR3 runs to 14 residues. This CDR3 reads CAWTQQGAAETQYF. CDR3 sequence (DNA): TGTGCCTGGACGCAACAGGGGGCGGCGGAGACCCAGTACTTC.

A single count supports this clone. The genes are TRBV6-5 and TRBJ1-3; D remains ambiguous. The CDR3 has 13 amino acids. Germline V gene data show CDR1 as MNHEY and CDR2 as SVGAGI. Trimming removed 6 bases from V and 4 bases from J, with 10 bases in between. This chain's CDR3 is CASSLRRGNTIYF. DNA of the CDR3: TGTGCCAGCAGCCTCCGAAGAGGAAACACCATATATTTT.

This chain connects TRBV29-1 to TRBJ1-1; D is perhaps TRBD1 (5 bases). Germline V lookup: CDR1 SQVTM, CDR2 ANQGSEA. The CDR3 contains 11 residues. Trimming took off 5 bases at V and 5 bases at J, with 9 bases between the two ends. Written as DNA, the CDR3 is TGCAGCGTTAAGCAGGGTACTGAAGCTTTCTTT. This gives the protein CSVKQGTEAFF.

V is TRBV18 and J is TRBJ2-3; TRBD2 agrees at 12 bases. Germline V gene sequence: CDR1 KGHSH, CDR2 LQKENI. Unmatched junction bases numbered 6, after V lost 2 bases and J lost 6 bases. This CDR3 spans 16 amino acids. The CDR3 coding sequence is TGTGCCAGCTCACCAGCTAGCGGGAGGGGGACGGATACGCAGTATTTT. Its translation is CASSPASGRGTDTQYF.

Note on this clone: This specimen includes other DNA sequences encoding the same CDR3. The chain uses TRBV28 and TRBJ1-1; unclear D gene. Trimming removed 2 bases at V and 5 bases at J, with 15 bases between. The CDR3 has 15 amino acids. In germline, CDR1 is MDHEN, CDR2 SYDVKM. The CDR3 is CASSLRGGIGTEAFF. In nucleotides, the CDR3 is TGTGCCAGCAGTTTACGAGGAGGAATCGGGACTGAAGCTTTCTTT.

This clone has only a few counts. The chain carries TRBV21-1 and TRBJ1-1; TRBD1 was called by the table and not checked on the DNA. TRBV21-1 is a pseudogene. The CDR3 length is 18 residues. CDR3 nucleotide sequence: TGTGCCAGCAGCAAAGCGCTTAGGACAGATGCGATGAACACTGAAGCTTTCTTT. It specifies CASSKALRTDAMNTEAFF.

The chain couples TRBV5-1 to TRBJ2-5, with D possibly being TRBD2 (6 bases). The germline V gene has CDR1 SGHRS and CDR2 YFSETQ. Trimming stripped 4 bases from V and 5 bases from J, with 12 bases between. This CDR3 is built from 13 residues. Written as DNA, the CDR3 is TGCGCCAGCAGCCCGGAGGGTGGGGAGACCCAGTACTTC. Translated: CASSPEGGETQYF.